What follows are 11 T cell receptor beta chains derived from one specimen sequenced in a study of T cell changes during pregnancy in multiple sclerosis. Here immunoSEQ multiplex PCR was the method, and the copy in TCRdb shows in-frame clones only, minus some. The table lists some 89,000 clones, about 95% of them singletons. This sample comprised peripheral blood, obtained in the third trimester of pregnancy. The source is a female donor with multiple sclerosis, enrolled in a pregnancy study.

The chain combines TRBV18 with TRBJ2-5; TRBD1 aligns across 8 bases. CDR1 KGHSH and CDR2 LQKENI come from the germline V gene. J was trimmed by 4 bases and V by 3 bases; bases with no gene match: 13. The CDR3 runs to 17 residues. The CDR3 nucleotides read TGTGCCAGCTCACCGACAGGGGAAGAGCGGTTGGGAGAGACCCAGTACTTC. It is translated as CASSPTGEERLGETQYF.

This clone was detected only once. The chain has TRBV4-2 and TRBJ2-5; D may be TRBD2 (5 bases). The DNA end favors TRBJ2-7, so the J call may be wrong. Looked up from germline, CDR1 is LGHNA and CDR2 is YNFKEQ. The CDR3 consists of 13 residues. CDR3 region: CASSQERVYEQYF. The DNA of the CDR3 is TGTGCCAGCAGCCAAGAGCGGGTCTACGAGCAGTACTTC.

The J gene is TRBJ1-2, the V gene TRBV5-4; D unresolved. In germline, CDR1 is SGHNT, CDR2 YYREEE (reference sequence). Trimming pared 4 bases from V and 4 bases from J, leaving 11 bases between. CDR3 length equals 13 residues. CDR3 sequence (DNA): TGTGCCAGCAGCCGGGAAGGAGTCTATGGCTACACCTTC. This gives the protein CASSREGVYGYTF.

Written as DNA, the CDR3 is TGCAGCGTTTCCGAGGGCAGGGAGGCATCACCCCTCCACTTT. Its translation: CSVSEGREASPLHF. V and J are TRBV29-1 and TRBJ1-6; D is possibly TRBD1 (5 bases). V was pared by 5 bases and J by 10 bases, with 18 bases between. CDR3 length: 14 residues. Germline V CDR1 and CDR2: SQVTM, ANQGSEA.

The J gene is TRBJ2-3, the V gene TRBV13; no clear D gene. The CDR3 is 16 residues long. Germline V CDR1 and CDR2: PRHDT, FYEKMQ (reference sequence). Trimming left V 1 base short and J 6 bases short, with 17 bases between. The CDR3 nucleotides read TGTGCCAGCAGCTTAGAATATGGTGGGCCCATGGATACGCAGTATTTT. Translating gives CASSLEYGGPMDTQYF.

The chain links TRBV6-5 to TRBJ2-3; weak D call: TRBD2 (6 bases). The CDR3 has 16 amino acids. Germline V gives CDR1 MNHEY, CDR2 SVGAGI. Trimming took 2 bases from V and 5 from J, leaving 17 bases between them. The CDR3 sequence is CASSYGGLTMGDTQYF. The CDR3 DNA reads TGTGCCAGCAGTTACGGGGGACTGACGATGGGAGATACGCAGTATTTT.

This sequence joins TRBV6-5 and TRBJ1-2; no firm D call. Germline V lookup: CDR1 MNHEY, CDR2 SVGAGI. The CDR3 has 12 residues. V lost 5 bases, J lost 6 bases, and 10 bases lay in between. This chain's CDR3 is CASSDGGDGYTF. The CDR3 region has the DNA TGTGCCAGCAGTGACGGAGGTGATGGCTACACCTTC.

The chain links TRBV27 to TRBJ2-6; 13 bases agree with TRBD2. The germline gives CDR1 MNHEY, CDR2 SMNVEV (reference sequence). The CDR3 spans 16 residues. The V segment lost 6 bases and the J segment 1 base; nucleotides outside the gene matches: 0. The CDR3 sequence is CASRLAGGSGANVLTF. The CDR3 DNA sequence: TGTGCCAGCAGACTAGCGGGGGGGTCTGGGGCCAACGTCCTGACTTTC.

CDR3 protein: CASMGQAESGNTIYF. CDR3 bases: TGTGCCAGCATGGGCCAGGCTGAATCTGGAAACACCATATATTTT. The V call is TRBV28, the J call TRBJ1-3, with D unclear. Deletions cut 7 bases from V and 1 base from J, with 14 bases between. CDR3 length: 15 amino acids. Germline assignment: CDR1 MDHEN and CDR2 SYDVKM.

This clone occurred once. The chain links TRBV18 to TRBJ2-7, with D tentatively TRBD1 (5 bases). Germline-derived CDR1 and CDR2 are KGHSH and LQKENI. The CDR3 length is 17 residues. V was cut by 6 bases and J by 4 bases, with 25 bases left in between. CDR3 protein: CASSDLVLLPGWYEQYF. CDR3 coding DNA: TGTGCCAGCTCCGACCTTGTTCTCCTCCCAGGGTGGTACGAGCAGTACTTC. The entire variable domain, with the rest obtained from reference TRBV18 and TRBJ2-7, is as follows: NAGVMQNPRHLVRRRGQEARLRCSPMKGHSHVYWYRQLPEEGLKFMVYLQKENIIDESGMPKERFSAEFPKEGPSILRIQQVVRGDSAAYFCASSDLVLLPGWYEQYFGPGTRLTVT.

The chain uses TRBV9 and TRBJ1-1; D possibly corresponds to TRBD1 (5 bases). The CDR3 length is 13 residues. Deletions cut 3 bases from V and 11 bases from J, with 17 bases between. From germline, CDR1 is SGDLS and CDR2 YYNGEE. DNA of the CDR3: TGTGCCAGCAGCGCCCCCCCGGGGGAACGGGCTTTCTTT. Protein: CASSAPPGERAFF.